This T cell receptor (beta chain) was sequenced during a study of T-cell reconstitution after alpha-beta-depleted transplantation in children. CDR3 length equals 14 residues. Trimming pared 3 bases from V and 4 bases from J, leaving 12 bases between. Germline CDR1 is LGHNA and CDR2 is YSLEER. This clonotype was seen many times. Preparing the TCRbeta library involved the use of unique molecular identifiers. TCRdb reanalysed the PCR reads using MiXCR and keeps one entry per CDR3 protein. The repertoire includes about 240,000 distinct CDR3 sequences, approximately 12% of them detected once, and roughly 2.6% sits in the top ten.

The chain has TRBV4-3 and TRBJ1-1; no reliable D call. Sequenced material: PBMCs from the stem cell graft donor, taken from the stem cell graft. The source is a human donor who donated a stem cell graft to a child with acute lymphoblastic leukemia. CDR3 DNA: TGCGCCAGCAGCCATTCAAGATCGGTCACTGAAGCTTTCTTT. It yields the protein CASSHSRSVTEAFF.